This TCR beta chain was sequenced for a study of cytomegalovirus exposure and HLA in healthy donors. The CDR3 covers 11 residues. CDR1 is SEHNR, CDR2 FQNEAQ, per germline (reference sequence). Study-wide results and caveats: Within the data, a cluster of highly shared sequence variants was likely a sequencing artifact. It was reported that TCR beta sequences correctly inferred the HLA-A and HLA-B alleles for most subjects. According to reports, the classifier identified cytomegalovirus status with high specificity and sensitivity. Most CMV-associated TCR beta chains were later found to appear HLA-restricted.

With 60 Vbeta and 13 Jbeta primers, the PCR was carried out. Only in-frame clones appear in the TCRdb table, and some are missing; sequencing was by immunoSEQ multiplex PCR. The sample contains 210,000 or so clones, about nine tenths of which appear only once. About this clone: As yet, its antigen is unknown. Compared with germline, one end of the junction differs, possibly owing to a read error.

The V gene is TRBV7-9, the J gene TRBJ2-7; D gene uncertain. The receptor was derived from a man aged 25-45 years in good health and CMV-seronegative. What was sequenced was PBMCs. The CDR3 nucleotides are TGTTCCAGCACCGGGTCCTACGAGCAGTACTTC. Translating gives CSSTGSYEQYF.